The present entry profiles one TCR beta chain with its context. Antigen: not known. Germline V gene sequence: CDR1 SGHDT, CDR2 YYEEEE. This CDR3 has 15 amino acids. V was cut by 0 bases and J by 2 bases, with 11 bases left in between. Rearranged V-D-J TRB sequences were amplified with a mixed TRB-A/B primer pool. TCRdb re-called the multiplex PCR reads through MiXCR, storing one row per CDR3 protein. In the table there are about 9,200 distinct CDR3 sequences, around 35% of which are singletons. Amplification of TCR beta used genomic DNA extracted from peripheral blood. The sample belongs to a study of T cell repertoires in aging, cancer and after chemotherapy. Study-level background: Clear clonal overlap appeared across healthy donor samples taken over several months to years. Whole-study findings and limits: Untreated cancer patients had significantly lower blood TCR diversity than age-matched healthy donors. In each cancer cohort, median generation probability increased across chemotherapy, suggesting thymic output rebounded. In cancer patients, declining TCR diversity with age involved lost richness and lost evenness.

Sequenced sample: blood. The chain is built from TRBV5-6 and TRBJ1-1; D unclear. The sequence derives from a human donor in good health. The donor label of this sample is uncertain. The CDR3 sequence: CASSLVPGFNTEAFF. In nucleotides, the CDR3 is TGTGCCAGCAGCTTGGTCCCGGGTTTTAACACTGAAGCTTTCTTT.